The clone carrying this T cell receptor beta chain was counted once. Its antigen is not identified. Sequencing used immunoSEQ multiplex PCR; TCRdb keeps in-frame clones, though not all of them. The sample has approximately 130,000 clones, approximately 86% seen once. The sample originates from a study of T cell responses to AZD1222 COVID-19 vaccine. Study results and caveats: It should be noted that donors were predominantly white British and more often female, and clonal diversity was possibly underestimated. Recipients of two AZD1222 doses showed rising Spike-specific TCR breadth and depth. Repertoire sampling was restricted to post-peak T cell response timepoints. Unmutated variant regions are reportedly targeted by nearly half of spike-specific TCRs.

Trimming cost V 4 bases and J 6 bases, with 16 bases left between them. There are 14 residues in the CDR3. The germline V gene encodes CDR1 GTSNPN and CDR2 SVGIG (reference sequence). The sample here was peripheral blood, taken 28 days after the second AZD1222 dose. The sequence was obtained from an adult who received the AZD1222 COVID-19 vaccine. V and J are TRBV30 and TRBJ2-1, with D possibly being TRBD1 or TRBD2 (5 bases each). CDR3 residues: CAWKRDAGGNEQFF. Here the CDR3 DNA reads TGTGCCTGGAAAAGGGACGCGGGTGGCAATGAGCAGTTCTTC.